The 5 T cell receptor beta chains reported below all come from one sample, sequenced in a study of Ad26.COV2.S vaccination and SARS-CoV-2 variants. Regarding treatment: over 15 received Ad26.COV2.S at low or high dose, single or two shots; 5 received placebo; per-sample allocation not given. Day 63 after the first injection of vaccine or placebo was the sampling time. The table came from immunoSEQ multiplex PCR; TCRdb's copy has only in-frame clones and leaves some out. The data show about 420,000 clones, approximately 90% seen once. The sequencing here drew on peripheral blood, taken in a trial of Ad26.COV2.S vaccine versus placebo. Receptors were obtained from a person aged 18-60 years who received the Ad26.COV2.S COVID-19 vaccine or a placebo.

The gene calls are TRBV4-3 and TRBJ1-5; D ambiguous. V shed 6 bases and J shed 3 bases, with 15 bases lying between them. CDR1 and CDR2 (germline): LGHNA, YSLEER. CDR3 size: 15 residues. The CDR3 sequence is CASSFEDGHNQPQHF. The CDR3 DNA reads TGCGCCAGCAGTTTCGAAGACGGCCACAATCAGCCCCAGCATTTT.

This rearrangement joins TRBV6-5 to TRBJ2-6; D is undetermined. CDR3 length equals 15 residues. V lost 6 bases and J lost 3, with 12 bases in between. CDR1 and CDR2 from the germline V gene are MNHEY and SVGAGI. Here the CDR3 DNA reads TGTGCCAGCAGAACCCTTTGGGATGGGGCCAACGTCCTGACTTTC. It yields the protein CASRTLWDGANVLTF.

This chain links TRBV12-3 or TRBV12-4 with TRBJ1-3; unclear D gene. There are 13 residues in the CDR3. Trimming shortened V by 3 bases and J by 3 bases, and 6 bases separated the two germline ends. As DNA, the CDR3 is TGTGCCAGCAGTTTTTTCGGTGGAAACACCATATATTTT. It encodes CASSFFGGNTIYF.

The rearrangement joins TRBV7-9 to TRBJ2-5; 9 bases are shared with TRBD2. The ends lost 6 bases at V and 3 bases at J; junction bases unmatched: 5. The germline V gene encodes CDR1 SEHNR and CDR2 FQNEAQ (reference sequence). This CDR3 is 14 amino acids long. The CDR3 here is CASSLAGIKETQYF. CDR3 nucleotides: TGTGCCAGCAGTCTAGCGGGGATAAAAGAGACCCAGTACTTC.

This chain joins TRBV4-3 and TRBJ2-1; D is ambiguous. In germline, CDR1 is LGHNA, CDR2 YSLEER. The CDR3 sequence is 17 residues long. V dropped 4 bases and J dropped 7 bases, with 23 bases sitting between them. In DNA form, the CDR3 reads TGCGCCAGCAGCCGATCCCTCGGGCCCCGTGTGATAAATGAGCAGTTCTTC. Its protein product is CASSRSLGPRVINEQFF.